The entry below gives a single T cell receptor (beta chain) sequence along with its context. The sample originates from a study of pediatric ulcerative colitis. The wider study: Fewer than 10 patients showed pancolitis and two showed left-sided colitis.

Sequencing depth was up to 500,000 reads per sample. Method: immunoSEQ multiplex PCR; TCRdb's copy keeps in-frame clones and lacks some. The sample records 12,000 to 15,000 clones, about 90% being singletons. Germline V CDR1 and CDR2: SGHTA, FQGNSA. The CDR3 is made up of 16 amino acids. V dropped 1 base and J dropped 6; count of bases not matched to a gene: 4. The sample taken for sequencing was blood. This chain joins TRBV7-2 and TRBJ1-6; TRBD1 matches at 9 bases. The TCR originated in a boy aged 5-17 years with moderate ulcerative colitis. CDR3 sequence reads: CASSLGPGQGNSPLHF. The DNA of the CDR3 is TGTGCCAGCAGCTTAGGACCGGGACAGGGTAATTCACCCCTCCACTTT.